These T cell receptor beta chains were read from a single sample in a study of T-cell reconstitution after alpha-beta-depleted transplantation in children. TCRdb called the PCR reads again in MiXCR, with one record for every CDR3 protein. The table has 280,000 or so distinct CDR3 sequences, approximately 10% seen once. Material: peripheral blood, obtained 180 days after TCRalphabeta/CD19-depleted stem cell transplant. These receptors all stem from a male patient between 2 and 10 years old who had a stem cell transplant for chronic granulomatous disease, so the T cells may come from the graft donor. CDR3s include the opening cysteine and the closing phenylalanine or tryptophan. The D gene is left open where the match is weak. Some rows mark clone size as missing; the rest say once, few, many or name a class of expanded clone.

clone size	CDR3 length	D gene	J gene	V gene	CDR3 DNA	CDR3 protein
many	13	-	TRBJ1-1	TRBV7-3	TGTGCCAGCAGCCAGAGGGCGAACACTGAAGCTTTCTTT	CASSQRANTEAFF
-	18	TRBD2	TRBJ2-7	TRBV19	TGTGCCAGTAGTACCGCCGGGACTAGCGGGGGGTACCCCTACGAGCAGTACTTC	CASSTAGTSGGYPYEQYF
many	14	TRBD1	TRBJ1-6	TRBV30	TGTGCCTGGATGGCGGGACAGTATAATTCACCCCTCCACTTT	CAWMAGQYNSPLHF
few	17	TRBD1	TRBJ2-5	TRBV7-3	TGTGCCAGCAGCCCAAGTCGGGTACAGGGGCGACAAGAGACCCAGTACTTC	CASSPSRVQGRQETQYF
-	14	-	TRBJ2-5	TRBV19	TGTGCCAGTAGCCCTTTTGGGGGGCGGGAGACCCAGTACTTC	CASSPFGGRETQYF
many	16	-	TRBJ2-6	TRBV20-1	TGCAGTGCGCCGGCTGCCAGGCTGTCTGGGGCCAACGTCCTGACTTTC	CSAPAARLSGANVLTF
-	15	-	TRBJ2-2	TRBV18	TGTGCCAGCTCATCCCGGCAACAGATCACCGGGGAGCTGTTTTTT	CASSSRQQITGELFF
many	13	-	TRBJ2-7	TRBV20-1	TGCAGTGCTAGAACCGGGAGTCTTTACGAGCAGTACTTC	CSARTGSLYEQYF
many	15	-	TRBJ2-2	TRBV7-2	TGTGCCAGCAGCTTAGCATTCCGGGGCACCGGGGAGCTGTTTTTT	CASSLAFRGTGELFF
many	15	TRBD2	TRBJ2-7	TRBV6-5	TGTGCCAGCAGTTACCTGGGACTAGCGACGGCCGAGCAGTACTTC	CASSYLGLATAEQYF
many	13	TRBD2	TRBJ2-5	TRBV20-1	TGCAGTGCTAGGGGACTAGTGGGGGAGACCCAGTACTTC	CSARGLVGETQYF
medium-sized	15	TRBD2	TRBJ2-3	TRBV5-1	TGCGCCAGCAGCTTGTATGCGGGAGCCGGAGATACGCAGTATTTT	CASSLYAGAGDTQYF
many	14	-	TRBJ2-7	TRBV7-9	TGTGCCAGCAGCTTAGTGACGTCCTCTCTCGAGCAGTACTTC	CASSLVTSSLEQYF
few	18	-	TRBJ2-5	TRBV7-2	TGTGCCAGCAGCTTCGGAGCTTCATACAGGGGAGGTGAAGAGACCCAGTACTTC	CASSFGASYRGGEETQYF
many	13	-	TRBJ2-1	TRBV3-1	TGTGCCAGCAGCCAGAGCCGGGCCAATGAGCAGTTCTTC	CASSQSRANEQFF
-	15	TRBD1	TRBJ2-7	TRBV20-1	TGCTTCGCCCCCGGCCGGGGACAGGGGGCGAAAGAGCAGTACTTC	CFAPGRGQGAKEQYF
-	14	TRBD2	TRBJ2-7	TRBV12-3/TRBV12-4	TGTGCCAGCAGAGCTAGCGGGGGGGCAGACGAGCAGTACTTC	CASRASGGADEQYF
many	13	-	TRBJ2-5	TRBV14	TGTGCCAGCAGCCAACCCGGCCGGGGGACCCAGTACTTC	CASSQPGRGTQYF
-	17	-	TRBJ2-2	TRBV11-2	TGTGCCAGCACCCCCCACCCAGGACAGAGGACCACCGGGGAGCTGTTTTTT	CASTPHPGQRTTGELFF
many	13	TRBD1	TRBJ1-2	TRBV20-1	TGCAGTGCAAGGACAGGGAATTTAGGTGGCTACACCTTC	CSARTGNLGGYTF
-	12	-	TRBJ2-7	TRBV7-9	TGTGCCAGCAGATTTAAAATCGACGAGCAGTACTTC	CASRFKIDEQYF
many	15	TRBD1	TRBJ1-6	TRBV9	TGTGCCAGCAGCGTGGGCCGACAGGGTGGATCACCCCTCCACTTT	CASSVGRQGGSPLHF
many	16	TRBD2	TRBJ2-2	TRBV5-1	TGCGCCAGCAGCTACACTCTAGCGGGAGGCACCGGGGAGCTGTTTTTT	CASSYTLAGGTGELFF
many	20	TRBD1	TRBJ2-5	TRBV11-3	TGTGCCAGCAGCTTCCTAAGCGCAGGGGGCAGCGGTCTTGGACAAGAGACCCAGTACTTC	CASSFLSAGGSGLGQETQYF
many	16	TRBD2	TRBJ2-1	TRBV20-1	TGCAGTGCTAGGACCCCCCTAGCGGGCCCCTACAATGAGCAGTTCTTC	CSARTPLAGPYNEQFF
-	15	-	TRBJ2-6	TRBV9	TGTGCCAGCAGCGTAGGCGACTCTAGGGCCAACGTCCTGACTTTC	CASSVGDSRANVLTF
many	15	-	TRBJ2-1	TRBV11-2	TGTGCCAGCAGCTTTACGGGAGCTGCCTACAATGAGCAGTTCTTC	CASSFTGAAYNEQFF
many	14	-	TRBJ1-1	TRBV5-5	TGTGCCAGCAGCCACAATGTCGTAAACACTGAAGCTTTCTTT	CASSHNVVNTEAFF
many	13	-	TRBJ2-5	TRBV12-3/TRBV12-4	TGTGCCAGCAGAACCACCACGGCGGAGACCCAGTACTTC	CASRTTTAETQYF
few	17	-	TRBJ2-5	TRBV25-1	TGTGCCAGCAGTGTTCGTCTCAAACAGGGTCGGGAAGAGACCCAGTACTTC	CASSVRLKQGREETQYF
many	13	-	TRBJ1-1	TRBV15	TGTGCCACCTTCGGACAGCTGAACACTGAAGCTTTCTTT	CATFGQLNTEAFF
many	15	TRBD2	TRBJ2-7	TRBV10-2	TGCGCCAGCAGGGGGACTAGCGGGAGGGTCCGCGAGCAGTACTTC	CASRGTSGRVREQYF
few	13	-	TRBJ1-5	TRBV18	TGTGCCAGCGCCACCCTGAGCAATCAGCCCCAGCATTTT	CASATLSNQPQHF
many	12	-	TRBJ2-3	TRBV7-2	TGTGCCAGCAGCTGGAAGGGGGATACGCAGTATTTT	CASSWKGDTQYF
-	15	TRBD1	TRBJ1-3	TRBV7-9	TGTGCCAGCAGAATTGCCGGGACAGTGGGAAACACCATATATTTT	CASRIAGTVGNTIYF
many	13	-	TRBJ2-2	TRBV7-2	TGTGCCAGCAGCTTAGTATACACCGGGGAGCTGTTTTTT	CASSLVYTGELFF
many	12	TRBD1	TRBJ2-1	TRBV20-1	TGCAGTGCTAGTCCTATGACAGGGCAGCAGTTCTTC	CSASPMTGQQFF
many	17	TRBD1	TRBJ2-7	TRBV27	TGTGCCAGCAGTTTATCGACGCCGGGACAGGGCGCCTACGAGCAGTACTTC	CASSLSTPGQGAYEQYF
few	17	-	TRBJ2-1	TRBV12-3/TRBV12-4	TGTGCCAGCAGTTTAGCCCTGGGGGGGGCGCCCTACAATGAGCAGTTCTTC	CASSLALGGAPYNEQFF
many	15	-	TRBJ2-7	TRBV20-1	TGCAGTGCTAGTCCTAGAGCGGGTAGCTCCTACGAGCAGTACTTC	CSASPRAGSSYEQYF
many	13	-	TRBJ1-1	TRBV20-1	TGCAGTGCTAGAGTGGGGGAGGGCTCTGAAGCTTTCTTT	CSARVGEGSEAFF
many	16	-	TRBJ1-6	TRBV29-1	TGCAGCGTCCGGGACACGGGAGCCTTCGATAATTCACCCCTCCACTTT	CSVRDTGAFDNSPLHF
many	15	-	TRBJ2-6	TRBV29-1	TGCAGCGTTGAAGTCAGGGGAGCTGGGGCCAACGTCCTGACTTTC	CSVEVRGAGANVLTF
many	15	TRBD2	TRBJ2-7	TRBV28	TGTGCCAGCAGACCCCCCGGGACTAGCCTCAACGAGCAGTACTTC	CASRPPGTSLNEQYF
-	16	TRBD1	TRBJ2-2	TRBV28	TGTGCCAGCAGGCCGGGGGACAGGGGGCCGGTCGGGGAGCTGTTTTTT	CASRPGDRGPVGELFF
many	12	-	TRBJ2-7	TRBV20-1	TGCAGTGGACAGGGCCCCGCGGGGGAGCAGTACTTC	CSGQGPAGEQYF
-	16	TRBD2	TRBJ2-1	TRBV7-2	TGTGCCAGCAGCTCCGGACTAGCGGGAGGGCCTGGTGAGCAGTTCTTC	CASSSGLAGGPGEQFF
few	15	-	TRBJ2-5	TRBV9	TGTGCCAGCAGCGTGAGAGGGGGGAGTGAAGAGACCCAGTACTTC	CASSVRGGSEETQYF
many	18	-	TRBJ2-1	TRBV21-1	TGTGCCAGCAGCACCTTCTCGCGGGATGACAGCGCCTACAATGAGCAGTTCTTC	CASSTFSRDDSAYNEQFF
many	16	TRBD2	TRBJ2-1	TRBV7-9	TGTGCCAGCAGCCCACTAGCGGGGCGGTGGTTCAATGAGCAGTTCTTC	CASSPLAGRWFNEQFF
many	15	-	TRBJ2-7	TRBV24-1	TGTGCCACCAGTGATTCGAGGGGCCCTTCCTACGAGCAGTACTTC	CATSDSRGPSYEQYF